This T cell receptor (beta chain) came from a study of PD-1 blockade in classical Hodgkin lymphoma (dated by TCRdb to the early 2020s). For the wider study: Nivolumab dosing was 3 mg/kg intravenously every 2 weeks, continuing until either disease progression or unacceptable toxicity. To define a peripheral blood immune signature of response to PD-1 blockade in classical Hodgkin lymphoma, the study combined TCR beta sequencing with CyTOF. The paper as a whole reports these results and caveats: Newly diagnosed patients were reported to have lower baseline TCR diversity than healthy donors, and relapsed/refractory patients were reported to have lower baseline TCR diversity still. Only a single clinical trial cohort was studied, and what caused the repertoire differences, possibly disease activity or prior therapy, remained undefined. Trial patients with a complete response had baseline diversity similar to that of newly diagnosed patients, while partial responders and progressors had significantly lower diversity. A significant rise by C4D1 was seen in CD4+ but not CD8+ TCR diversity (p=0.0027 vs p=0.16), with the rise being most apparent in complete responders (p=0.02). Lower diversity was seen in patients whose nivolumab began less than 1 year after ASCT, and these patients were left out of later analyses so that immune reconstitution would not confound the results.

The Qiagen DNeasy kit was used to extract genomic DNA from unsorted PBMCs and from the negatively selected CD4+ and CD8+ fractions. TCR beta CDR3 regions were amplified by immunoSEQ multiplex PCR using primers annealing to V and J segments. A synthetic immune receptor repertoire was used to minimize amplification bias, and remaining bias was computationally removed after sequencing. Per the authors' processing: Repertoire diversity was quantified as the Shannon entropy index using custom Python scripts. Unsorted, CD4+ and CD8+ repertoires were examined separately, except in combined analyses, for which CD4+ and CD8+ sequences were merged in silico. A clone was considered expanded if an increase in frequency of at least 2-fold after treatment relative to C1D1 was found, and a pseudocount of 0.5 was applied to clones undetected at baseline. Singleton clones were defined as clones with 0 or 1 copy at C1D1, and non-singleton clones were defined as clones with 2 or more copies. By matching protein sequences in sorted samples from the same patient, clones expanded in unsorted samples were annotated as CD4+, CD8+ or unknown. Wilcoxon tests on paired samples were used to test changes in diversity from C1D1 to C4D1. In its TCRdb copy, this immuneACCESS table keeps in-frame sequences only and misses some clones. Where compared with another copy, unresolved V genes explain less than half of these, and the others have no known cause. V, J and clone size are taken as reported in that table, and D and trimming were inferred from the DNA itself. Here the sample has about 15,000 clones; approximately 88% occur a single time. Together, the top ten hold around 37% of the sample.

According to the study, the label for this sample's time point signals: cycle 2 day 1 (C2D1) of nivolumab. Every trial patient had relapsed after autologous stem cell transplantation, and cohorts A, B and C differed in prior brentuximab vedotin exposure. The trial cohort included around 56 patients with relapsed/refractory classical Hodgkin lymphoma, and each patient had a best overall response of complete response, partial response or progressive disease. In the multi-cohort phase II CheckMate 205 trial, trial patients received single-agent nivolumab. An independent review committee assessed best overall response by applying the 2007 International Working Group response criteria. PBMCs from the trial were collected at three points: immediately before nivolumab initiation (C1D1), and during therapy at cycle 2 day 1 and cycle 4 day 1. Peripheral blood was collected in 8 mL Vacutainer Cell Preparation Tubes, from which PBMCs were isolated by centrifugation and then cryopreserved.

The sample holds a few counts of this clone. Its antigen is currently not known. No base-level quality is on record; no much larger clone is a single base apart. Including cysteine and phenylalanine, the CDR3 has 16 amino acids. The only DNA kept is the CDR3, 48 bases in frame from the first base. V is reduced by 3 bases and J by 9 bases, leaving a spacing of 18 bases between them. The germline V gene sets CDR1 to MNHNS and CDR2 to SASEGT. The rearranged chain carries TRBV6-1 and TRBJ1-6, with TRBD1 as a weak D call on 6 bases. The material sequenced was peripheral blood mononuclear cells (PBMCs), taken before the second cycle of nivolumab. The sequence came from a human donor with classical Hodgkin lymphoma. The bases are TGTGCCAGCAGTGAGGAGGAGGGACATAGGGTTTCACCCCTCCACTTT. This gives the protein CASSEEEGHRVSPLHF.